These T cell receptor beta chains were read from a single sample in a study of T cells in Graves' hyperthyroidism and ophthalmopathy. TCRdb processed the multiplex PCR reads anew with MiXCR; each CDR3 protein has one entry. The sample includes some 250,000 distinct CDR3 sequences, 14% to 15% of them seen just once. Specimen: blood. The receptor source for this set is a woman in her thirties or forties with Graves' hyperthyroidism that later progressed to Graves' ophthalmopathy. Each CDR3 is given with its conserved first and last residue. D genes are given only for firm matches. Clone size is shown for a subset of rows, as once, few, many or a class of expanded clone.

length	V	size	D	J	DNA	CDR3
15	TRBV28	.	TRBD1	TRBJ2-7	TGTGCCAGCAGTTTCGGCGGGACAGGGGGATACGAGCAGTACTTC	CASSFGGTGGYEQYF
16	TRBV6-2/TRBV6-3	many	TRBD2	TRBJ2-5	TGTGCCAGCAGTTCGGGACTAGCGGGAGTAAGAGAGACCCAGTACTTC	CASSSGLAGVRETQYF
14	TRBV7-3	few	.	TRBJ2-1	TGTGCCAGCACCATATACGCTGGCCCTAGCCGGCTGTTCTTC	CASTIYAGPSRLFF
12	TRBV13	many	.	TRBJ2-1	TGTGCCAGCAGCTTACGCCCCCATGAGCAGTTCTTC	CASSLRPHEQFF
17	TRBV27	.	.	TRBJ2-3	TGTGCCAGCAGTTCTCATGCTCCGGGACTGGGCACAGATACGCAGTATTTT	CASSSHAPGLGTDTQYF
18	TRBV20-1	few	TRBD1	TRBJ2-1	TGCAGTGCTCGTAGAATCCGCTACCGGGACAGGGGGCACGATGAGCAGTTCTTC	CSARRIRYRDRGHDEQFF
14	TRBV29-1	many	TRBD2	TRBJ2-5	TGCAGCGTTGAAGTAGGGACTAACCAAGAGACCCAGTACTTC	CSVEVGTNQETQYF
14	TRBV20-1	.	.	TRBJ2-1	TGCAGTGCTAGCGTCTCCGATGCCTACAATGAGCAGTTCTTC	CSASVSDAYNEQFF
14	TRBV6-1	many	.	TRBJ1-6	TGTGCCAGCAGGCACGACTCCTATAATTCACCCCTCCACTTT	CASRHDSYNSPLHF
16	TRBV24-1	.	TRBD2	TRBJ2-3	TGTGCCACCAGTGATTTGGCTAGCGGGGTCACAGATACGCAGTATTTT	CATSDLASGVTDTQYF
13	TRBV7-7	.	TRBD1	TRBJ2-7	TGTGCTAGCAGCATCTTACAGGGGGACGAGCAGTACTTC	CASSILQGDEQYF
15	TRBV10-3	.	.	TRBJ2-1	TGTGCCATCAGTCAACCCGGCCGAACCTACAATGAGCAGTTCTTC	CAISQPGRTYNEQFF
15	TRBV4-1	.	.	TRBJ1-5	TGCGCCAGCAGCCAAGATGGGGCCCAGCCGCGGCCCCAGCATTTT	CASSQDGAQPRPQHF
17	TRBV29-1	.	TRBD2	TRBJ2-2	TGCAGCGCCGTACTTCCCGGACTAGCGGGAGTCCTCGGGGAGCTGTTTTTT	CSAVLPGLAGVLGELFF
14	TRBV6-2/TRBV6-3	.	.	TRBJ1-2	TGTGCCAGCAGTTACAGGGGGGGGGGAAATGGCTACACCTTC	CASSYRGGGNGYTF
14	TRBV2	many	.	TRBJ2-1	TGTGCCAGCAGTGATAGTCCGGGAACGAATGAGCAGTTCTTC	CASSDSPGTNEQFF
12	TRBV7-9	many	.	TRBJ2-7	TGTGCCAGCGTTGGAGGGAGCGACGAGCAGTACTTC	CASVGGSDEQYF
16	TRBV7-9	many	.	TRBJ2-7	TGTGCCAGCAGCCCCCCGCGAGGGGCCGATTCCTACGAGCAGTACTTC	CASSPPRGADSYEQYF
17	TRBV3-1	many	TRBD2	TRBJ2-2	TGTGCCAGCAGCCACGGGACTAGCGGGAGTGGCACCGGGGAGCTGTTTTTT	CASSHGTSGSGTGELFF
14	TRBV3-1	many	.	TRBJ2-7	TGTGCCAGCAGCCCCCAGGACGGGTGGGACGAGCAGTACTTC	CASSPQDGWDEQYF
16	TRBV7-9	few	.	TRBJ1-4	TGTGCCAGCAGCCTTCTATCCGTGGTTTCGCGTGAAAAACTGTTTTTT	CASSLLSVVSREKLFF
17	TRBV3-1	many	.	TRBJ2-1	TGTGCCAGCAGCCAAGGTTTACAGGGTGGAGCCTACAATGAGCAGTTCTTC	CASSQGLQGGAYNEQFF
15	TRBV6-2/TRBV6-3	many	TRBD1	TRBJ2-7	TGTGCCAGCAGAGACCGGAGCGGGACAGGGCGGGAGCAGTACTTC	CASRDRSGTGREQYF
15	TRBV18	many	.	TRBJ1-1	TGTGCCAGTTCTCCCACCGCGACAGGGAACACTGAAGCTTTCTTT	CASSPTATGNTEAFF
13	TRBV7-3	many	.	TRBJ2-5	TGTGCCAGCAGCTTATTGTCAGGAGAGACCCAGTACTTC	CASSLLSGETQYF
15	TRBV7-9	many	.	TRBJ1-6	TGTGCCAGCAGCTTGGGCAGGGTCGAACATTCACCCCTCCACTTT	CASSLGRVEHSPLHF
18	TRBV28	many	.	TRBJ1-2	TGTGCCAGCAGTTTCGGCAAATTTGGACAGCCCCGACTCCCTGGCTACACCTTC	CASSFGKFGQPRLPGYTF
16	TRBV10-3	many	TRBD1	TRBJ2-2	TGTGCCATCAGTGATTACGGGACAGGGAAGGCCGGGGAGCTGTTTTTT	CAISDYGTGKAGELFF
17	TRBV15	many	.	TRBJ1-5	TGTGCCACCAGCAGAGAGGGGGGCGCAAGGGTTGGGAGGCCCCAGCATTTT	CATSREGGARVGRPQHF
16	TRBV7-9	few	TRBD2	TRBJ2-1	TGTGCCAGCAGCCAGATGTGGCGGGAGCGGGGTCCTGAGCAGTTCTTC	CASSQMWRERGPEQFF
14	TRBV11-2	many	.	TRBJ2-5	TGTGCCAGCAGTGGCACAGCCGGATGGGAGACCCAGTACTTC	CASSGTAGWETQYF
18	TRBV7-9	many	TRBD1	TRBJ2-6	TGTGCCAGCAGCACCACCGGGACAGGGGGCGCTGGGGCCAACGTCCTGACTTTC	CASSTTGTGGAGANVLTF
16	TRBV6-1	.	.	TRBJ1-3	TGTGCCAGCACAAGCGACCCCCAGGGGTGGCCTCACACCATATATTTT	CASTSDPQGWPHTIYF
14	TRBV19	few	.	TRBJ2-1	TGTGCCAGTAGTATAGGGGGGGATTACAATGAGCAGTTCTTC	CASSIGGDYNEQFF
14	TRBV7-2	few	.	TRBJ1-1	TGTGCCAGCAGCTTAAGCTACCAGTACACTGAAGCTTTCTTT	CASSLSYQYTEAFF
15	TRBV12-3/TRBV12-4	many	.	TRBJ2-3	TGTGCCAGCAGTTTAGGTGGCGGCCTCACAGATACGCAGTATTTT	CASSLGGGLTDTQYF